The 5 T cell receptor beta chains listed next were all sequenced from one sample in a study of shared clonotypes between healthy human individuals. Only in-frame clones appear in the TCRdb table, and some are missing; sequencing was by immunoSEQ multiplex PCR. The data contain millions of clones, 90% to 95% of them singletons. Sequenced material: naive CD4+ T cells sorted from blood. Stated subset: CD45RA+ positively selected. The receptors derive from a man aged 18 to 29 in good health.

The chain couples TRBV7-2 to TRBJ2-5, with 11 positions matching TRBD1. This CDR3 has 14 amino acids. CDR1 is SGHTA, CDR2 FQGNSA, per germline. With V trimmed by 5 bases and J by 4 bases, 3 bases remained unmatched. The CDR3 nucleotides read TGTGCCAGCAGCGCCGGGACAGGGGGAGAGACCCAGTACTTC. The encoded protein is CASSAGTGGETQYF.

Concerning this clone itself: Within the sample, other DNA sequences also encode this same CDR3. The V and J genes are TRBV19 and TRBJ2-2, with a tentative D call TRBD1 (7 bases). Trimming left V 3 bases short and J 4 bases short, with 12 bases between. Looked up from germline, CDR1 is LNHDA and CDR2 is SQIVND (reference sequence). The CDR3 sequence is 15 residues long. The CDR3, as DNA: TGTGCCAGTAGTATTGGAGGGGGCGGCACCGGGGAGCTGTTTTTT. It encodes CASSIGGGGTGELFF.

J is TRBJ1-2 and V is TRBV5-1; 8 bases match TRBD1. V was clipped by 0 bases and J by 7 bases; unmatched bases: 8. Germline CDR1 reads SGHRS; CDR2 reads YFSETQ. The CDR3 extends over 15 amino acids. CDR3 region: CASSLGSTGAGGYTF. The CDR3 DNA follows: TGCGCCAGCAGCTTGGGCTCGACAGGGGCGGGTGGCTACACCTTC.

This chain links TRBV5-1 with TRBJ2-3; D possibly matches TRBD1 or TRBD2 (5 bases each). Germline CDR1 is SGHRS and CDR2 is YFSETQ. This CDR3 spans 13 amino acids. Trimming removed 1 base at V and 4 bases at J, with 7 bases between. This chain's CDR3 is CASSLWGSDTQYF. The CDR3 DNA reads as TGCGCCAGCAGCTTGTGGGGGTCAGATACGCAGTATTTT. Variable domain in full (rest from reference TRBV5-1 and TRBJ2-3): KAGVTQTPRYLIKTRGQQVTLSCSPISGHRSVSWYQQTPGQGLQFLFEYFSETQRNKGNFPGRFSGRQFSNSRSEMNVSTLELGDSALYLCASSLWGSDTQYFGPGTRLTVL.

The J gene is TRBJ2-7, the V gene TRBV5-1; TRBD1 agrees at 7 bases. CDR1 SGHRS and CDR2 YFSETQ come from the germline V gene. The CDR3 has 14 residues. Germline trimming cut 4 bases from V and 6 bases from J; bases unmatched to any gene: 10. The CDR3 spells CASSPGQWGLEQYF. The CDR3 nucleotides are TGCGCCAGCAGCCCGGGACAGTGGGGCCTCGAGCAGTACTTC.